The clone carrying this T cell receptor beta chain was counted between two and nine times. Its antigen is as yet unknown. The record originates from a study of CD8+CD57+ T cells in acquired aplastic anemia. Background on the study: Mean DNA quantity obtained from sorted CD4+ and CD8+ cells was around 2.9 ug.

General study results and limits: Researchers report that fewer than 30 CD8+ CDR3 sequences appeared in both patients and controls.

Profiling that covered TCR beta VDJ and CDR3 relied on genomic DNA as its template. TCRdb called the reads again in MiXCR, with one record for every CDR3 protein. The sample records about half a million distinct CDR3 sequences, under 40% being singletons. There are 18 residues in the CDR3. Per the germline V gene, CDR1 is SGHVS and CDR2 is FNYEAQ. The ends lost 4 bases at V and 9 bases at J; junction bases unmatched: 14. CD8+CD57+ cell expansion, shown by flow cytometry, had occurred in the patients selected for sequencing. The patients all had a severe acquired aplastic anemia diagnosis. Patients were untreated when blood was sampled.

The rearrangement joins TRBV7-6 to TRBJ2-1, with TRBD2 matching 14 bases. The receptor's source is a human donor with aplastic anemia. Sequenced: sorted CD4+, CD8+, or CD8+CD57+ T cells (not recorded which) from PBMCs. CDR3 region: CASSSPIRGTSGGGEQFF. CDR3 nucleotide sequence: TGTGCCAGCAGCTCACCTATACGCGGGACTAGCGGGGGAGGTGAGCAGTTCTTC.